This T cell receptor beta chain originates from a study of blood T cell repertoires in COVID-19. Study background: The cDNA or gDNA used as material had been derived from T cells, B-cell-depleted T cells, or PBMCs.

The V and J ends lost 2 bases and 7 bases respectively, with 13 bases between them. From germline, CDR1 is KGHDR and CDR2 SFDVKD. The CDR3 totals 15 residues. Original processing notes: Quantification of nucleated cells was approximated via reference gene primer amplification. Repertoires were generated with immunoSEQ multiplex PCR, while TCRdb's copy carries only in-frame clones and drops some. Clone size and V and J calls were adopted from that table, with D and trimming inferred from the DNA. This table holds 25,000 to 35,000 clones, 65% to 90% found once. Material: peripheral blood. The chain couples TRBV24-1 to TRBJ2-2; D is uncertain. The clonotype was recovered from a man aged 55 to 69 with active COVID-19. The CDR3 region is CATSDSREKSGELFF. The CDR3 nucleotides are TGTGCCACCAGTGATTCGCGAGAGAAAAGCGGGGAGCTGTTTTTT.